This T cell receptor (beta chain) was documented in a study of blood T cell repertoires in COVID-19. Study background: Material from acute and convalescent COVID-19 was sourced from the United States, Italy and Spain. The analysed material was cDNA or gDNA that came from T cells, B-cell-depleted T cells, or PBMCs.

Seattle patient enrollment occurred during active infection, with longitudinal follow-up thereafter. V was pared by 5 bases and J by 5 bases, with 15 bases between. The CDR3 runs 14 residues. In germline, CDR1 is LGHDT, CDR2 YNNKEL (reference sequence). As originally analysed: For nucleated cells, counts were estimated from reference gene primer amplification. Assay used: immunoSEQ multiplex PCR; TCRdb lists only in-frame clones, some missing. Clone size and the V and J calls come from that table; the DNA yielded D and trimming. The data contain about 180,000 clones, roughly 89% of them singletons. V usage is TRBV3-1 (or the pseudogene TRBV3-2) and J usage is TRBJ2-5; a weak D match, TRBD1 (5 bases). The sequence came from a woman between 65 and 79 years old with COVID-19, enrolled during active disease. The sample consisted of peripheral blood. CDR3 in DNA: TGTGCCAGCAGCAGAGGACATCTCTCTGAGACCCAGTACTTC. Protein: CASSRGHLSETQYF.